The rows below give T cell receptor beta chains drawn from one sample of a study of CD8 T cells in Susac syndrome. TCRdb re-called the immunoSEQ multiplex PCR reads through MiXCR, storing one row per CDR3 protein. The table shows 100,000 or so distinct CDR3 sequences, with just under 95% occurring only once. Material: CD4+ T cells from PBMCs. These receptors were taken from a human donor with Susac syndrome. Both conserved end residues are part of each CDR3. A D gene is named only where the DNA matches it firmly. Only some rows state a clone size, as once, few, many or a class for expanded clones.

CDR3aa: CSAGDGGGATDTQYF; CDR3nt: TGCAGTGCCGGGGATGGGGGGGGTGCCACAGATACGCAGTATTTT; d_gene: TRBD2; j_gene: TRBJ2-3; v_gene: TRBV20-1; abundance: .
CDR3aa: CSVDGGGAFF; CDR3nt: TGCAGCGTTGATGGGGGGGGAGCTTTCTTT; d_gene: .; j_gene: TRBJ1-1; v_gene: TRBV29-1; abundance: .
CDR3aa: CASSVRTGYNEQFF; CDR3nt: TGTGCCAGCAGCGTCAGGACGGGCTACAATGAGCAGTTCTTC; d_gene: .; j_gene: TRBJ2-1; v_gene: TRBV9; abundance: .
CDR3aa: CASTQDRDGYTF; CDR3nt: TGTGCCAGCACCCAGGACAGGGACGGCTACACCTTC; d_gene: TRBD1; j_gene: TRBJ1-2; v_gene: TRBV2; abundance: once
CDR3aa: CASSLDRTINQPQHF; CDR3nt: TGTGCCAGCTCACTGGACAGAACAATAAATCAGCCCCAGCATTTT; d_gene: .; j_gene: TRBJ1-5; v_gene: TRBV18; abundance: .
CDR3aa: CSAHPGTGLYEQYF; CDR3nt: TGCAGTGCTCATCCCGGGACAGGATTATACGAGCAGTACTTC; d_gene: TRBD1; j_gene: TRBJ2-7; v_gene: TRBV20-1; abundance: .
CDR3aa: CASSSAGDTGANVLTF; CDR3nt: TGTGCCAGCAGCTCCGCGGGGGACACCGGGGCCAACGTCCTGACTTTC; d_gene: .; j_gene: TRBJ2-6; v_gene: TRBV21-1; abundance: .
CDR3aa: CASSTQGGSYNEQFF; CDR3nt: TGTGCCAGTAGTACACAGGGAGGGTCCTACAATGAGCAGTTCTTC; d_gene: .; j_gene: TRBJ2-1; v_gene: TRBV19; abundance: .
CDR3aa: CATSSRGAQYF; CDR3nt: TGTGCCACCTCTTCAAGAGGAGCGCAGTACTTC; d_gene: .; j_gene: TRBJ2-7; v_gene: TRBV24-1; abundance: .
CDR3aa: CSAIAEGETQYF; CDR3nt: TGCAGTGCTATAGCGGAGGGAGAGACCCAGTACTTC; d_gene: .; j_gene: TRBJ2-5; v_gene: TRBV20-1; abundance: .
CDR3aa: CASSRQGNGGEKLFF; CDR3nt: TGTGCCAGCAGTCGACAGGGGAACGGAGGTGAAAAACTGTTTTTT; d_gene: TRBD1; j_gene: TRBJ1-4; v_gene: TRBV12-3/TRBV12-4; abundance: .
CDR3aa: CSAGGFGKETQYF; CDR3nt: TGCAGTGCCGGGGGGTTTGGGAAAGAGACCCAGTACTTC; d_gene: TRBD2; j_gene: TRBJ2-5; v_gene: TRBV20-1; abundance: .
CDR3aa: CASSYRSDTEAFF; CDR3nt: TGTGCCAGCAGTTACAGGTCTGATACTGAAGCTTTCTTT; d_gene: .; j_gene: TRBJ1-1; v_gene: TRBV6-6; abundance: once
CDR3aa: CASSDGPDPNTEAFF; CDR3nt: TGTGCCAGCAGTGACGGACCCGACCCGAACACTGAAGCTTTCTTT; d_gene: .; j_gene: TRBJ1-1; v_gene: TRBV6-5; abundance: few
CDR3aa: CSVEDQGTGRGTEAFF; CDR3nt: TGCAGCGTTGAAGATCAGGGGACAGGGAGAGGCACTGAAGCTTTCTTT; d_gene: TRBD1; j_gene: TRBJ1-1; v_gene: TRBV29-1; abundance: .
CDR3aa: CASSLWGTQHF; CDR3nt: TGTGCCAGCAGCTTATGGGGGACCCAGCATTTT; d_gene: .; j_gene: TRBJ1-5; v_gene: TRBV7-2; abundance: .